A single sample is the source of the 31 T cell receptor beta chains below, sequenced in a study of blood T cell repertoires in COVID-19. The method was immunoSEQ multiplex PCR; TCRdb's version includes in-frame clones alone and lacks a portion of them. This table holds more than 100,000 clones, approximately 90% found once. The sample was peripheral blood. The receptors here all came from a woman aged 80 or older in a cohort sampled during active COVID-19.

The chain carries TRBV5-1 and TRBJ2-7; TRBD2 matches 13 bases. CDR1 is SGHRS, CDR2 YFSETQ, per germline. V lost 4 bases and J lost 1; bases outside the gene matches: 5. CDR3 size: 16 residues. The CDR3, as DNA: TGCGCCAGCAGCACTAGCGGGAGGGCGGGGTCCTACGAGCAGTACTTC. Its protein is CASSTSGRAGSYEQYF. The variable domain in full, with the rest retrieved from reference TRBV5-1 and TRBJ2-7, is KAGVTQTPRYLIKTRGQQVTLSCSPISGHRSVSWYQQTPGQGLQFLFEYFSETQRNKGNFPGRFSGRQFSNSRSEMNVSTLELGDSALYLCASSTSGRAGSYEQYFGPGTRLTVT.

The J gene is TRBJ1-4, the V gene TRBV4-1; TRBD1 matches at 7 bases. CDR3 length: 15 amino acids. The trim removed 9 bases at V and 0 bases at J, leaving 7 bases unmatched. The germline V gene has CDR1 MGHRA and CDR2 YSYEKL. Here the CDR3 DNA reads TGCGCCAGTACCAGGGGGTTTGCAACTAATGAAAAACTGTTTTTT. Translating gives CASTRGFATNEKLFF.

This chain connects TRBV29-1 to TRBJ2-3, with D possibly being TRBD1 (6 bases). This CDR3 is built from 12 residues. Germline V lookup: CDR1 SQVTM, CDR2 ANQGSEA. Trimming took off 4 bases at V and 6 bases at J, with 11 bases between the two ends. The CDR3 loop reads CSVGSGADTQYF. CDR3 nucleotides: TGCAGCGTTGGATCAGGGGCCGATACGCAGTATTTT.

This chain joins TRBV14 and TRBJ1-4, with D tentatively TRBD1 (5 bases). The germline gives CDR1 SGHDN, CDR2 FVKESK. With 2 bases removed from V and 8 bases from J, the gap between germline ends came to 21 bases. This CDR3 is 17 amino acids long. The CDR3 DNA reads as TGTGCCAGCAGCCAACCTCTTGGCCCCGGGGGAGGGGAAAAACTGTTTTTT. This gives the protein CASSQPLGPGGGEKLFF. Using reference TRBV14 and TRBJ1-4 for the parts outside the CDR3, the full variable domain is EAGVTQFPSHSVIEKGQTVTLRCDPISGHDNLYWYRRVMGKEIKFLLHFVKESKQDESGMPNNRFLAERTGGTYSTLKVQPAELEDSGVYFCASSQPLGPGGGEKLFFGSGTQLSVL.

J is TRBJ1-3 and V is TRBV24-1; D gene ambiguous. This CDR3 has 14 amino acids. Trimming took off 1 base at V and 3 bases at J, with 6 bases between the two ends. Germline CDR1 and CDR2: KGHDR and SFDVKD. CDR3 loop: CATSDLRVGNTIYF. CDR3 DNA: TGTGCCACCAGTGATTTAAGAGTTGGAAACACCATATATTTT.

V is TRBV24-1 and J is TRBJ2-1; TRBD2 matches 7 bases. Germline CDR1 is KGHDR and CDR2 is SFDVKD. V was pared by 5 bases and J by 5 bases, with 5 bases of the junction left unmatched. This CDR3 has 14 residues. CDR3 in DNA: TGTGCCACCAGTGGGGGACTAACTAACAATGAGCAGTTCTTC. This gives the protein CATSGGLTNNEQFF.

V is TRBV9 and J is TRBJ1-3; D possibly corresponds to TRBD1 (6 bases). The length of the CDR3 is 16 residues. V dropped 3 bases and J dropped 8 bases, with 21 bases sitting between them. Germline CDR1 SGDLS, CDR2 YYNGEE. CDR3 bases: TGTGCCAGCAGCGATACAGGGATCGATGCGCGGGACACCATATATTTT. Its translation: CASSDTGIDARDTIYF. Together with reference TRBV9 and TRBJ1-3, the CDR3 gives the full variable domain: DSGVTQTPKHLITATGQRVTLRCSPRSGDLSVYWYQQSLDQGLQFLIQYYNGEERAKGNILERFSAQQFPDLHSELNLSSLELGDSALYFCASSDTGIDARDTIYFGEGSWLTVV.

The J gene is TRBJ2-6, the V gene TRBV19; 7 bases map to TRBD1. The germline CDR1 and CDR2 sequences are LNHDA and SQIVND (reference sequence). The V segment lost 3 bases and the J segment 2 bases; nucleotides outside the gene matches: 1. The CDR3 is 15 amino acids. The CDR3 nucleotides are TGTGCCAGTAGTATCACAGGGGCTGGGGCCAACGTCCTGACTTTC. This codes for CASSITGAGANVLTF.

The chain is built from TRBV2 and TRBJ2-3; the match to TRBD1 covers 7 bases. The CDR3 loop spans 14 amino acids. J gave up 7 bases and V 3 bases, and 7 bases lay outside the gene matches. Germline CDR1 SNHLY, CDR2 FYNNEI. CDR3 in amino acids: CASSEGTAVNTQYF. As DNA, the CDR3 is TGTGCCAGCAGTGAGGGGACAGCCGTGAATACGCAGTATTTT.

J is TRBJ1-2 and V is TRBV19; D ambiguous. The CDR3 has 16 residues. V shed 6 bases and J shed 0 bases, with 17 bases lying between them. Germline loops: CDR1 LNHDA, CDR2 SQIVND (reference sequence). This CDR3 reads CASSHGPSGTNYGYTF. In nucleotides, the CDR3 is TGTGCCAGTAGCCATGGGCCCTCCGGCACTAACTATGGCTACACCTTC.

The chain couples TRBV12-3 or TRBV12-4 to TRBJ2-7; a weak D match, TRBD2 (6 bases). V was trimmed by 2 bases and J by 7 bases, leaving 6 bases between them. The CDR3 covers 11 residues. CDR3 protein: CASSLSGEQYF. For the CDR3, the DNA is TGTGCCAGCAGTTTAAGCGGGGAGCAGTACTTC.

The rearrangement links TRBV6-6 to TRBJ1-2; 7 bases are shared with TRBD1. Germline CDR1 is MNHNY and CDR2 is SVGAGI (reference sequence). The CDR3 has 12 residues. The V segment lost 6 bases and the J segment 3 bases; nucleotides outside the gene matches: 1. This CDR3 is CASRTGDYGYTF. The DNA of the CDR3 is TGTGCCAGCAGAACAGGGGACTATGGCTACACCTTC.

This chain uses TRBV27 with TRBJ2-7; 14 nucleotides align to TRBD2. Germline-derived CDR1 and CDR2 are MNHEY and SMNVEV (reference sequence). The CDR3 has 17 residues. The junction had 7 bases not matched to a gene; V was cut back by 4 bases and J by 2 bases. As DNA, the CDR3 is TGTGCCAGCAGTTCGGGACTAGCGGGAGTTTCTCCCTACGAGCAGTACTTC. Its protein product is CASSSGLAGVSPYEQYF.

CDR3 coding DNA: TGTGCCAGTTGCGTAAAGGGACAGGGTGTCACTAATGAAAAACTGTTTTTT. Amino acids: CASCVKGQGVTNEKLFF. The chain has TRBV19 and TRBJ1-4; TRBD1 matches 9 bases. This CDR3 has 17 amino acids. J gave up 2 bases and V 8 bases, and 12 bases lay outside the gene matches. Germline V gives CDR1 LNHDA, CDR2 SQIVND (reference sequence).

This chain links TRBV20-1 with TRBJ2-1, with D perhaps matching TRBD2 (6 bases). V lost 3 bases, J lost 9 bases, and 15 bases lay in between. Germline V gene lookup returns CDR1 DFQATT and CDR2 SNEGSKA (reference sequence). This CDR3 contains 13 residues. The chain's CDR3 is CSASFPGVTEQFF. CDR3 sequence (DNA): TGCAGTGCTAGTTTCCCGGGGGTCACTGAGCAGTTCTTC.

J is TRBJ2-7 and V is TRBV5-1; 10 positions agree with TRBD2. Looked up from germline, CDR1 is SGHRS and CDR2 is YFSETQ. This CDR3 has 15 residues. V dropped 0 bases and J dropped 3; count of bases not matched to a gene: 3. CDR3 nucleotide sequence: TGCGCCAGCAGCTTGGTACTAGCGGGGATCTACGAGCAGTACTTC. This codes for CASSLVLAGIYEQYF.

The genes are TRBV27 and TRBJ1-1; D possibly corresponds to TRBD1 (6 bases). The germline V gene encodes CDR1 MNHEY and CDR2 SMNVEV (reference sequence). The CDR3 is 14 residues long. The V end was cut by 6 bases, the J end by 4 bases, with 15 bases between. The CDR3 DNA reads as TGTGCCAGCAGCCACTCAGGGGCGGTCACTGAAGCTTTCTTT. It yields the protein CASSHSGAVTEAFF.

The rearrangement joins TRBV7-8 to TRBJ1-4; 10 bases are shared with TRBD1. In germline, CDR1 is SGHVS, CDR2 FQNEAQ. The CDR3 extends over 17 amino acids. After removal of 5 bases from V and 4 bases from J, the junction contained 10 bases not matched to a gene. The CDR3: CASSPRQGANVNEKLFF. CDR3 nucleotides: TGTGCCAGCAGCCCCCGACAGGGGGCTAACGTTAATGAAAAACTGTTTTTT.

The rearrangement uses TRBV18 and TRBJ1-2; TRBD1 matches at 8 bases. The CDR3 is 17 amino acids. Germline CDR1 reads KGHSH; CDR2 reads LQKENI. Trimming at V came to 3 bases and at J to 8 bases, leaving 17 bases not matched to a gene. The DNA for the CDR3 is TGTGCCAGCTCACCGGAGCAAACTGGACAGGGAGTAGAAGGCTACACCTTC. Protein: CASSPEQTGQGVEGYTF.

This rearrangement joins TRBV10-3 to TRBJ1-2, with D unclear. V shed 0 bases and J shed 5 bases, with 13 bases lying between them. The germline gives CDR1 ENHRY, CDR2 SYGVKD. This CDR3 is built from 15 residues. The CDR3 sequence: CAISESDGVGYGYTF. The CDR3, as DNA: TGTGCCATCAGTGAGTCGGACGGGGTGGGATATGGCTACACCTTC.

The V call is TRBV19, the J call TRBJ2-5, with a tentative D call TRBD2 (7 bases). Trimming removed 8 bases from V and 4 bases from J, with 20 bases in between. This CDR3 is built from 15 residues. Germline V lookup: CDR1 LNHDA, CDR2 SQIVND (reference sequence). CDR3 coding DNA: TGTGCCAGTCGGGGAGGGGCAGGGGTTGGAGAGACCCAGTACTTC. Translation gives CASRGGAGVGETQYF.

CDR3 sequence: CASSQVVGQGNQPQHF. CDR3 DNA sequence: TGTGCCAGCAGCCAGGTAGTGGGACAGGGGAATCAGCCCCAGCATTTT. The chain carries TRBV5-5 and TRBJ1-5, with 10 bases aligning to TRBD1. Germline CDR1 is SGHKS and CDR2 is YYEKEE (reference sequence). The V gene end was trimmed by 4 bases and the J gene end by 4 bases; junction bases not matched to a gene: 8. This CDR3 has 16 amino acids.

This clone showed up just a few times. V and J are TRBV2 and TRBJ1-5; D is ambiguous. CDR1 is SNHLY, CDR2 FYNNEI, per germline. This CDR3 has 13 amino acids. The V end was cut by 8 bases, the J end by 6 bases, with 14 bases between. The CDR3: CASEGAFGQPQHF. CDR3 sequence (DNA): TGTGCCAGCGAGGGAGCTTTTGGTCAGCCCCAGCATTTT.

The chain links TRBV6-1 to TRBJ2-5; possibly TRBD2 for D (5 bases). With 2 bases removed from V and 6 bases from J, the gap between germline ends came to 13 bases. Germline V gives CDR1 MNHNS, CDR2 SASEGT. The CDR3 is made up of 14 amino acids. The CDR3 nucleotides are TGTGCCAGCAGTGAATCTGTGGGAGAAAAGACCCAGTACTTC. The encoded protein is CASSESVGEKTQYF.

CDR3 nucleotides: TGCGCCAGCAGCTTGACGGGACAGGCGACCTACGAGCAGTACTTC. As protein: CASSLTGQATYEQYF. This sequence joins TRBV5-1 and TRBJ2-7; 8 bases are a match to TRBD1. V lost 1 base, J lost 2 bases, and 5 bases stayed unmatched. The V gene's germline CDR1 is SGHRS and CDR2 YFSETQ. The CDR3 is 15 residues long.

Concerning this clone: Other DNA sequences within the sample encode an identical CDR3. The chain joins TRBV19 to TRBJ2-5, with 7 bases lining up with TRBD1. Trimming at V came to 3 bases and at J to 8 bases, leaving 15 bases not matched to a gene. Germline values: CDR1 LNHDA, CDR2 SQIVND (reference sequence). This CDR3 region has 16 residues. The CDR3 DNA reads TGTGCCAGTAGTATGCGGACAGGAAGTGGAGCAAGAACCCAGTACTTC. Protein product: CASSMRTGSGARTQYF. The whole variable domain, remainder taken from reference TRBV19 and TRBJ2-5, is DGGITQSPKYLFRKEGQNVTLSCEQNLNHDAMYWYRQDPGQGLRLIYYSQIVNDFQKGDIAEGYSVSREKKESFPLTVTSAQKNPTAFYLCASSMRTGSGARTQYFGPGTRLLVL.

The gene calls are TRBV5-4 and TRBJ2-1; 10 nucleotides match TRBD2. The trim removed 2 bases at V and 7 bases at J, leaving 6 bases unmatched. The germline gives CDR1 SGHNT, CDR2 YYREEE (reference sequence). There are 15 residues in the CDR3. CDR3 amino acids: CASSLAGLAWNEQFF. The CDR3 region has the DNA TGTGCCAGCAGCTTAGCGGGACTAGCGTGGAATGAGCAGTTCTTC.

This chain's CDR3 is CASARVSLNQPQHF. In DNA form, the CDR3 reads TGTGCCAGCGCTCGGGTTTCTTTAAATCAGCCCCAGCATTTT. The chain links TRBV5-5 to TRBJ1-5, with D unclear. Trimming left V 7 bases short and J 4 bases short, with 15 bases between. The length of the CDR3 is 14 residues. The germline CDR1 and CDR2 sequences are SGHKS and YYEKEE (reference sequence).

The chain employs TRBV28 and TRBJ2-7; 7 bases map to TRBD2. Germline V gene lookup returns CDR1 MDHEN and CDR2 SYDVKM. V shed 2 bases and J 0 bases; nucleotides not matched to a gene: 4. The CDR3 has 15 residues. This CDR3 reads CASSLAGEDSYEQYF. The DNA of the CDR3 is TGTGCCAGCAGTTTAGCGGGAGAGGACTCCTACGAGCAGTACTTC.

The chain combines TRBV6-2 or TRBV6-3 with TRBJ2-3; TRBD1 matches at 9 bases. Germline assignment: CDR1 MNHEY and CDR2 SVGEGT. The CDR3 spans 17 residues. Unmatched junction bases numbered 11, after V lost 6 bases and J lost 1 base. The CDR3 loop is CASSPGTGQGRTDTQYF. The CDR3 nucleotides read TGTGCCAGCAGCCCTGGGACAGGGCAAGGACGCACAGATACGCAGTATTTT.

This clone was seen only once. V and J are TRBV6-1 and TRBJ2-7; D is ambiguous. CDR1 MNHNS and CDR2 SASEGT come from the germline V gene. This CDR3 is built from 13 residues. V lost 2 bases to trimming and J lost 6 bases, with 11 bases between them. In nucleotides, the CDR3 is TGTGCCAGCAGTGAACCAACGACACGCGAGCAGTACTTC. Its translation: CASSEPTTREQYF.